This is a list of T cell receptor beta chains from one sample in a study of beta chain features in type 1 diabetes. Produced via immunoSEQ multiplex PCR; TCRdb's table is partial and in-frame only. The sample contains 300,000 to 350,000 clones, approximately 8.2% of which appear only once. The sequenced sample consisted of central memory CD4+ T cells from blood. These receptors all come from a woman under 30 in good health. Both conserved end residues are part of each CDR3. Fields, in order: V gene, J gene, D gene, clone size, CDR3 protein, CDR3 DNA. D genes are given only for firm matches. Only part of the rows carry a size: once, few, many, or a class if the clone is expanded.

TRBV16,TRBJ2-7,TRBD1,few,CASSQSLSTGVYEQYF,TGTGCCAGCAGCCAATCTTTATCGACAGGGGTCTACGAGCAGTACTTC
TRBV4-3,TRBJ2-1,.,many,CASSQETRVWGEQFF,TGCGCCAGCAGCCAAGAAACCAGGGTTTGGGGGGAGCAGTTCTTC
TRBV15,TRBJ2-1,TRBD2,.,CATSSRLAFNEQFF,TGTGCCACCAGCAGTCGACTAGCGTTCAATGAGCAGTTCTTC
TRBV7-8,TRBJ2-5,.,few,CASSLVKEETQYF,TGTGCCAGCAGCTTAGTGAAAGAAGAGACCCAGTACTTC
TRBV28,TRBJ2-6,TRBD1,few,CASSSPRQGSGANVLTF,TGTGCCAGCAGTTCCCCCCGACAGGGCTCTGGGGCCAACGTCCTGACTTTC
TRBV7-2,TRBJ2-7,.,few,CASSPGAHGYEQYF,TGTGCCAGCAGCCCCGGGGCTCATGGCTACGAGCAGTACTTC
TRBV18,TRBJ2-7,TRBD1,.,CASSPGTGREQYF,TGTGCCAGCTCGCCCGGGACAGGGCGCGAGCAGTACTTC
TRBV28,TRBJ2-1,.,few,CASRSEPGFGEQFF,TGTGCCAGCAGATCTGAACCAGGTTTCGGAGAGCAGTTCTTC
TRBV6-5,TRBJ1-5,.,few,CASSLRQGNQPQHF,TGTGCCAGCAGCCTTAGGCAGGGCAATCAGCCCCAGCATTTT
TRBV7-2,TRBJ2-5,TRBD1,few,CASSLVGTGLGETQYF,TGTGCCAGCAGCTTAGTAGGGACAGGGCTAGGGGAGACCCAGTACTTC
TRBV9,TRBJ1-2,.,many,CASSAWDSVGGYTF,TGTGCCAGCAGCGCCTGGGACTCCGTCGGAGGCTACACCTTC
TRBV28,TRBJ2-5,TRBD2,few,CASRRGTSGRRQETQYF,TGTGCCAGCAGACGGGGGACTAGCGGGAGACGTCAAGAGACCCAGTACTTC
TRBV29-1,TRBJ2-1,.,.,CSVDRLAYNEQFF,TGCAGCGTTGATCGACTAGCCTACAATGAGCAGTTCTTC
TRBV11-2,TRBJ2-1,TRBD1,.,CASSLVPRQGASEQFF,TGTGCCAGCAGCTTGGTCCCCCGACAGGGGGCAAGTGAGCAGTTCTTC
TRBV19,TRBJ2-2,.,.,CASSNPGDTGELFF,TGTGCCAGTAGTAATCCGGGGGACACCGGGGAGCTGTTTTTT
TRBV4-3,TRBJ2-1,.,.,CASSQGGLVAEQFF,TGCGCCAGCAGCCAAGGTGGTCTGGTGGCTGAGCAGTTCTTC
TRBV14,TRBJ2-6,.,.,CASSQLRGQKNSGANVLTF,TGTGCCAGCAGCCAGTTGAGGGGACAAAAAAACTCTGGGGCCAACGTCCTGACTTTC
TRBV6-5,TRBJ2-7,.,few,CASSTGYFGSYEQYF,TGTGCCAGCTCCACGGGGTACTTCGGATCCTACGAGCAGTACTTC
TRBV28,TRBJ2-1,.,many,CASTLGGSRRSEPQFF,TGTGCCAGCACCCTAGGTGGCAGTCGGCGGAGCGAGCCTCAGTTCTTC
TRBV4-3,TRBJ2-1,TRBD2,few,CASSQDQNGGSSYNEQFF,TGCGCCAGCAGCCAAGATCAGAACGGCGGGAGTAGCTACAATGAGCAGTTCTTC
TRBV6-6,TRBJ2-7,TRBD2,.,CASSSTSGTGEQYF,TGTGCCAGCAGTTCGACTAGCGGGACTGGAGAGCAGTACTTC
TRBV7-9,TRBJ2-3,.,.,CASSLAARGSRQYF,TGTGCCAGCAGCTTAGCGGCCCGGGGGAGTAGGCAGTATTTT
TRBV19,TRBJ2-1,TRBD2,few,CASSIGTSGGSGQGQFF,TGTGCCAGTAGTATAGGCACTAGCGGGGGGAGCGGACAAGGGCAGTTCTTC
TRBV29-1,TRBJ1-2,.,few,CSVASGLANYGYTF,TGCAGCGTTGCGTCGGGACTAGCTAACTATGGCTACACCTTC
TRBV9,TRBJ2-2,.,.,CASSVVPHSGELFF,TGTGCCAGCAGCGTAGTCCCCCATTCCGGGGAGCTGTTTTTT
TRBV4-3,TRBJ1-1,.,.,CASSQDRFGDTEAFF,TGCGCCAGCAGCCAAGATCGGTTTGGAGACACTGAAGCTTTCTTT
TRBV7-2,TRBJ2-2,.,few,CASSPGLPAGELFF,TGTGCCAGCAGCCCGGGACTGCCCGCCGGGGAGCTGTTTTTT
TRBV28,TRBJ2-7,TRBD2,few,CASRPQTFGLAGGPGGEQYF,TGTGCCAGCAGACCCCAGACCTTCGGGCTAGCGGGAGGGCCTGGGGGCGAGCAGTACTTC
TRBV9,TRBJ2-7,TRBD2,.,CASSVDPLAGGEQYF,TGTGCCAGCAGCGTAGATCCACTAGCGGGTGGGGAGCAGTACTTC
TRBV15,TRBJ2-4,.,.,CATSRDSPAVGIQYF,TGTGCCACCAGCAGAGATTCCCCGGCGGTAGGCATTCAGTACTTC
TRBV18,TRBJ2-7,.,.,CASSPSWGGGDDEQYF,TGTGCCAGCTCTCCCAGCTGGGGGGGCGGGGACGACGAGCAGTACTTC
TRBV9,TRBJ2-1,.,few,CASSVGGLSYNEQFF,TGTGCCAGCAGCGTTGGGGGACTCTCCTACAATGAGCAGTTCTTC
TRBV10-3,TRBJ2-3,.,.,CAISDPNRGDTQYF,TGTGCCATCAGTGATCCCAACCGGGGGGATACGCAGTATTTT
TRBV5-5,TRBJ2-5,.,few,CASSFDRKETQYF,TGTGCCAGCAGCTTTGACAGAAAAGAGACCCAGTACTTC